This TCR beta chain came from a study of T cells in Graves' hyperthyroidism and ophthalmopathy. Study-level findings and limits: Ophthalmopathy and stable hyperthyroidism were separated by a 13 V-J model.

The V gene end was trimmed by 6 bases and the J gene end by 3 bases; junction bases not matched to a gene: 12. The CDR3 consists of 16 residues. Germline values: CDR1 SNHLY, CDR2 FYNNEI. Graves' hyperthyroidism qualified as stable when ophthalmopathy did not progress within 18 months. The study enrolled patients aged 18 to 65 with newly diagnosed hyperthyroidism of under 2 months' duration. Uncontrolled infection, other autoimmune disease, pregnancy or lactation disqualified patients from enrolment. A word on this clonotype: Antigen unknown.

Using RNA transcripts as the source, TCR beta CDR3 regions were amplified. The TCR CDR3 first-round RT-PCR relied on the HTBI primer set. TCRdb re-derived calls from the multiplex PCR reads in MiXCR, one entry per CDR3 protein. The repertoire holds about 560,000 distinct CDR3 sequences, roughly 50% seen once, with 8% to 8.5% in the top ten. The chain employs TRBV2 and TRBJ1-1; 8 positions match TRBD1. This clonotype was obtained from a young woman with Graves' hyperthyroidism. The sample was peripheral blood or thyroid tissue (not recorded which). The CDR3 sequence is CASSSPQGASDTEAFF. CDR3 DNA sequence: TGTGCCAGCAGCTCACCTCAGGGGGCCAGCGACACTGAAGCTTTCTTT.